This T cell receptor (beta chain) was captured in a study of T cell repertoires in cytomegalovirus infection. TCRdb re-analysed the reads in MiXCR, keeping a single row per CDR3 protein. The sample carries fewer than 700,000 distinct CDR3 sequences, more than 20% recorded once. This clonotype was counted only a few times. CDR3 length: 16 residues. Germline values: CDR1 MDHEN, CDR2 SYDVKM. With 3 bases removed from V and 8 bases from J, the gap between germline ends came to 20 bases. The V and J genes are TRBV28 and TRBJ2-1; D unclear. The sample consisted of CD8+ T cells from PBMCs. This TCR was sampled from a human donor in good health (CMV status not recorded). Some clones in this sample may be carry-over from other donors' samples. CDR3 sequence: CASSFPQHIPAYEQFF. CDR3 sequence (DNA): TGTGCCAGCAGTTTCCCCCAGCACATCCCTGCGTATGAGCAGTTCTTC.